This is a list of T cell receptor beta chains from one sample in a study of CD8 T cells in ankylosing spondylitis. Each CDR3 protein is one row after TCRdb ran MiXCR on the 5' RACE reads. The sample consists of roughly 260,000 distinct CDR3 sequences, around 20% of them appearing once. The sequencing sample was made of blood, either unsorted or a sorted T cell fraction (not recorded which). The receptors shown here come from a male donor with ankylosing spondylitis or in good health (not recorded which). Both conserved end residues are part of each CDR3. A D gene is named only where the DNA matches it firmly. Rows give clone size only sometimes, using once, few, many, or a class for an expanded clone.

j_call clone_size v_call d_call cdr3_aa cdr3_nt
TRBJ1-1 . TRBV20-1 . CSARFGARGTEAFF TGCAGTGCTAGGTTTGGGGCAAGGGGCACTGAAGCTTTCTTT
TRBJ1-4 . TRBV4-2 . CASSQEGGLNEKLFF TGTGCCAGCAGCCAAGAAGGGGGGCTTAATGAAAAACTGTTTTTT
TRBJ1-1 many TRBV20-1 . CSARDLDWGNTEAFF TGCAGTGCTAGAGATCTCGATTGGGGGAACACTGAAGCTTTCTTT
TRBJ1-3 . TRBV15 TRBD1 CATNVQGGGNTIYF TGTGCCACCAACGTCCAGGGGGGTGGAAACACCATATATTTT
TRBJ1-2 many TRBV5-1 . CASSLDTETYGYTF TGCGCCAGCAGCTTGGACACGGAGACCTATGGCTACACCTTC
TRBJ1-1 few TRBV6-1 . CASNDGGTEAFF TGTGCCAGCAATGATGGTGGGACTGAAGCTTTCTTT
TRBJ1-1 . TRBV28 . CASSLFGGNSEAFF TGTGCCAGCAGTTTATTTGGGGGGAACTCTGAAGCTTTCTTT
TRBJ2-1 . TRBV15 TRBD2 CATSRQREGPHEQFF TGTGCCACCAGCAGGCAGCGGGAGGGCCCCCATGAGCAGTTCTTC
TRBJ1-1 . TRBV11-2 . CASSLDRAGVFGTEAFF TGTGCCAGCAGCTTAGATCGGGCAGGGGTTTTCGGCACTGAAGCTTTCTTT
TRBJ2-2 . TRBV28 . CASSLGGRHTGELFF TGTGCCAGCAGTTTAGGAGGGCGGCACACCGGGGAGCTGTTTTTT
TRBJ2-1 . TRBV5-1 . CASSLMAAWDEQFF TGCGCCAGCAGCTTAATGGCTGCTTGGGATGAGCAGTTCTTC
TRBJ2-3 . TRBV4-2 TRBD2 CASSPNVLAGGSGTQYF TGTGCCAGCAGCCCGAACGTGCTAGCGGGAGGGAGCGGTACGCAGTATTTT
TRBJ2-1 . TRBV29-1 . CSVVTESSYNEQFF TGCAGCGTTGTTACGGAAAGCTCCTACAATGAGCAGTTCTTC
TRBJ1-1 few TRBV20-1 . CSAREGVEAFF TGCAGTGCTAGAGAAGGGGTTGAAGCTTTCTTT
TRBJ2-5 few TRBV6-1 . CASSDSGPPPYF TGTGCCAGCAGTGATTCGGGACCTCCGCCGTACTTC
TRBJ2-5 . TRBV4-1 . CASSQVRPGPSGTQYF TGCGCCAGCAGCCAAGTCCGCCCAGGACCGTCAGGGACCCAGTACTTC
TRBJ2-3 . TRBV5-1 . CASSLDRPIDTQYF TGCGCCAGCAGCTTGGACAGGCCAATAGATACGCAGTATTTT
TRBJ2-1 many TRBV7-8 . CASSFTGLYNEQFF TGTGCCAGCAGCTTTACGGGACTTTACAATGAGCAGTTCTTC
TRBJ1-4 . TRBV1 . CTSRGKGAVDEKLFF TGCACCAGCAGAGGTAAGGGGGCGGTAGATGAAAAACTGTTTTTT
TRBJ1-6 few TRBV27 TRBD1 CASTLTGNNNSPLHF TGTGCCAGCACCCTGACAGGGAATAATAATTCACCCCTCCACTTT
TRBJ2-5 . TRBV5-1 . CASSLMGGAGGFQETQYF TGCGCCAGCAGCTTGATGGGCGGGGCAGGGGGTTTCCAAGAGACCCAGTACTTC
TRBJ1-1 many TRBV12-3/TRBV12-4 . CASSPSGHLNTEAFF TGTGCCAGCAGTCCCTCGGGACACCTGAACACTGAAGCTTTCTTT
TRBJ1-4 few TRBV29-1 . CSATPGATNEKLFF TGCAGCGCTACCCCAGGGGCAACTAATGAAAAACTGTTTTTT
TRBJ2-5 many TRBV11-2 . CASSLDPGTETQYF TGTGCCAGCAGCTTAGATCCAGGGACAGAGACCCAGTACTTC
TRBJ2-5 . TRBV10-1 . CASSAQDRETQYF TGCGCCAGCAGTGCGCAGGATCGGGAGACCCAGTACTTC
TRBJ1-1 . TRBV3-1 . CASSQAFFAEAFF TGTGCCAGCAGCCAGGCTTTCTTCGCTGAAGCTTTCTTT
TRBJ2-1 . TRBV5-1 . CASSLGGFDEQFF TGCGCCAGCAGCTTAGGAGGGTTTGATGAGCAGTTCTTC
TRBJ1-2 few TRBV29-1 . CSVGTLGGANYGYTF TGCAGCGTTGGGACTTTGGGGGGGGCTAACTATGGCTACACCTTC
TRBJ2-1 . TRBV7-2 TRBD2 CASSSAGGGLYNEQFF TGTGCCAGCAGCTCCGCTGGCGGGGGTTTATACAATGAGCAGTTCTTC
TRBJ2-1 many TRBV20-1 TRBD2 CSARGGDDYNEQFF TGCAGTGCTAGGGGAGGGGACGACTACAATGAGCAGTTCTTC
TRBJ2-5 . TRBV4-1 . CASSPMRAQETQYF TGCGCCAGCAGCCCCATGAGGGCACAAGAGACCCAGTACTTC
TRBJ2-1 . TRBV2 . CASSDAGAIYNEQFF TGTGCCAGCAGTGATGCGGGGGCAATCTACAATGAGCAGTTCTTC
TRBJ2-3 few TRBV9 . CASSVGLGGDTQYF TGTGCCAGCAGCGTCGGGCTCGGGGGAGATACGCAGTATTTT